This TCR beta chain was captured in a study of OX40 agonist ivuxolimab in advanced cancers. The CDR3 spans 13 residues. The V end lost 5 bases, the J end lost 7 bases, and 15 bases lay between the germline ends. Germline CDR1 SGHTA, CDR2 FQGTGA. Profiling relied on immunoSEQ multiplex PCR, and the TCRdb table lists in-frame clones only, not all of them. The data show 60,000 to 75,000 clones, about 90% seen once. Source: CD4+ or CD8+ T cells sorted from blood, taken in a trial of the OX40 agonist ivuxolimab. This sequence joins TRBV7-3 and TRBJ2-7, with TRBD2 as a possible D gene (5 bases). The receptor comes from an adult with an advanced solid tumor such as melanoma, head and neck, liver or kidney cancer. CDR3 in DNA: TGTGCCAGCAGCCCCGGAGGCGGCAGGGAGCAGTACTTC. This encodes CASSPGGGREQYF.